This T cell receptor beta chain was identified during a study of blood T cell repertoires in COVID-19. Looking at the study overall: From the United States, Italy and Spain came samples of acute and convalescent COVID-19. PBMCs, B-cell-depleted T cells, or T cells were the source of the cDNA or gDNA that made up the material.

Assay used: immunoSEQ multiplex PCR; TCRdb lists only in-frame clones, some missing. The table records approximately 200,000 clones, 89% of them present only once. V was trimmed by 4 bases and J by 2 bases, leaving 14 bases between them. Germline V gene lookup returns CDR1 WNHNN and CDR2 SYGVQD (reference sequence). This CDR3 comprises 15 residues. Self-reported history from a screening survey and questionnaire set each donor's cohort. The chain is built from TRBV10-1 and TRBJ1-2, with D possibly being TRBD1 (5 bases). The sample was PBMCs or T cells enriched from blood (not recorded which). The clonotype originates from a woman aged 40 to 49 with acute COVID-19. CDR3 nucleotides: TGCGCCAGCAGTGGCCCCAGGGCCCCCAACTATGGCTACACCTTC. Translation gives CASSGPRAPNYGYTF.